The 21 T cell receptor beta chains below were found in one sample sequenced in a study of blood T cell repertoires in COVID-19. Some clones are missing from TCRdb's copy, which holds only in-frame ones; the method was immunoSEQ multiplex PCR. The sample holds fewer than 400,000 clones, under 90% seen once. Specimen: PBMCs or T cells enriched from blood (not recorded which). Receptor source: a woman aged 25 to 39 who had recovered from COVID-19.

The CDR3 bases are TGTGCCAGCAGTTGGATAGCGGGGGCGAGGGAGACCCAGTACTTC. Its translation is CASSWIAGARETQYF. The chain uses TRBV6-5 and TRBJ2-5; 9 bases match TRBD2. CDR3 size: 15 residues. Trimming at V came to 4 bases and at J to 5 bases, leaving 8 bases not matched to a gene. Germline-derived CDR1 and CDR2 are MNHEY and SVGAGI.

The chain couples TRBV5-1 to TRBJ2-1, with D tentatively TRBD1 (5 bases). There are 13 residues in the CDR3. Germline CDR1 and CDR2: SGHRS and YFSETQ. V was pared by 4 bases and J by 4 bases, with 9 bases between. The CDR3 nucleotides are TGCGCCAGCAGCACGACAGAGTACAATGAGCAGTTCTTC. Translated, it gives CASSTTEYNEQFF.

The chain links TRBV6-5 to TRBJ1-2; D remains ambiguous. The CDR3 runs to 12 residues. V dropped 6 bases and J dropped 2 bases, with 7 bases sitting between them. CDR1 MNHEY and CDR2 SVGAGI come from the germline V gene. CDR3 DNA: TGTGCCAGCAGAGCACCCAACTATGGCTACACCTTC. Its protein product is CASRAPNYGYTF.

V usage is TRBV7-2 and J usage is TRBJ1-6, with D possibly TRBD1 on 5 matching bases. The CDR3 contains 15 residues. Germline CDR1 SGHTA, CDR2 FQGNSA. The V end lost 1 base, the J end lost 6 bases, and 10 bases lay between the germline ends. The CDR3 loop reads CASSLGPTANSPLHF. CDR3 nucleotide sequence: TGTGCCAGCAGCTTAGGCCCGACAGCTAATTCACCCCTCCACTTT.

CDR3 coding DNA: TGTGCCAGCAGTTTAATGGACAGGGCTAATGAAAAACTGTTTTTT. Translated: CASSLMDRANEKLFF. V is TRBV28 and J is TRBJ1-4; 8 bases map to TRBD1. Per the germline V gene, CDR1 is MDHEN and CDR2 is SYDVKM. With 2 bases clipped from V and 3 bases from J, the junction kept 2 bases outside the gene matches. This CDR3 is 15 amino acids long.

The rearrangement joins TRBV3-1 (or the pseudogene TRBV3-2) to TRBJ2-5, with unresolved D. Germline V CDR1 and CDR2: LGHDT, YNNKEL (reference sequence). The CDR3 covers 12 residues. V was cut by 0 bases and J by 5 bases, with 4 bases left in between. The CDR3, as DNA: TGTGCCAGCAGCCAAGAGGGCGAGACCCAGTACTTC. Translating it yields CASSQEGETQYF.

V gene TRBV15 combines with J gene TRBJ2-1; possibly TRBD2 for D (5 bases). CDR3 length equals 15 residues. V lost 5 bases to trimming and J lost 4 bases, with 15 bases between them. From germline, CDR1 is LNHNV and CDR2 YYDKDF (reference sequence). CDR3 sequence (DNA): TGTGCCACCAGCTCCCGGGGTAGCGTTTACAATGAGCAGTTCTTC. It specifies CATSSRGSVYNEQFF.

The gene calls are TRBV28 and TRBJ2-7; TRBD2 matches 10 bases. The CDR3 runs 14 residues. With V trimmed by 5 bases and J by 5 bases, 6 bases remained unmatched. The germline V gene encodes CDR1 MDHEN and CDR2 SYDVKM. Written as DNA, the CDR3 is TGTGCCAGCAGTCTATCTAGCGGGAGTAACGAGCAGTACTTC. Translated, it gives CASSLSSGSNEQYF.

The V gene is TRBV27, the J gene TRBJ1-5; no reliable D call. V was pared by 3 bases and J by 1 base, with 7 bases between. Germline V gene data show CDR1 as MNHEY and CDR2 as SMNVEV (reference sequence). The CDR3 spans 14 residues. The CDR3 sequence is CASSFMGSNQPQHF. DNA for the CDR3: TGTGCCAGCAGTTTTATGGGCAGCAATCAGCCCCAGCATTTT.

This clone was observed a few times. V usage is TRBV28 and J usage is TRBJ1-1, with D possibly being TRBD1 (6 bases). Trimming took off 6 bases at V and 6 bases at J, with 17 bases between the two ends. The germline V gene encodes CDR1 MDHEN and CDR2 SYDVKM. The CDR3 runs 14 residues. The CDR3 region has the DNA TGTGCCAGCAGCCCTACAGGGTTTGCACCTGAAGCTTTCTTT. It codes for CASSPTGFAPEAFF.

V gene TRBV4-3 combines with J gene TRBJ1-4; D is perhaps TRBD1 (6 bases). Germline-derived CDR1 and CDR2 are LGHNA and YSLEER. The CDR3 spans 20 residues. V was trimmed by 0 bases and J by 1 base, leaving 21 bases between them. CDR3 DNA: TGCGCCAGCAGCCAAGATCTGAGGGGGAGGGGGTTCGGAACTAATGAAAAACTGTTTTTT. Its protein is CASSQDLRGRGFGTNEKLFF.

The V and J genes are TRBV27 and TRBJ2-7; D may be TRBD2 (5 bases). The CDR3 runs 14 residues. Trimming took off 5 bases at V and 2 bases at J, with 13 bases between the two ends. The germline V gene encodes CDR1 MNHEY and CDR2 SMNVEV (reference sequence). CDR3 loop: CASSPQRETYEQYF. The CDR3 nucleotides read TGTGCCAGCAGTCCCCAGAGGGAAACCTACGAGCAGTACTTC.

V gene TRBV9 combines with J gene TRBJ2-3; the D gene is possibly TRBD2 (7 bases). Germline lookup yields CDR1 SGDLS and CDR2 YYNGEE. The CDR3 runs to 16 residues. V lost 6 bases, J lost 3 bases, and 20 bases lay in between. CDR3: CASTQRGGGPTDTQYF. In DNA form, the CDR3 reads TGTGCCAGCACCCAACGAGGGGGAGGGCCTACAGATACGCAGTATTTT.

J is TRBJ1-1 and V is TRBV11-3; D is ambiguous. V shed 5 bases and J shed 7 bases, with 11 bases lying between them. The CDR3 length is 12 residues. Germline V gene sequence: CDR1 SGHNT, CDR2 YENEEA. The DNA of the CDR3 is TGTGCCAGCAGCGGGCCTGATCGTGAAGCTTTCTTT. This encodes CASSGPDREAFF.

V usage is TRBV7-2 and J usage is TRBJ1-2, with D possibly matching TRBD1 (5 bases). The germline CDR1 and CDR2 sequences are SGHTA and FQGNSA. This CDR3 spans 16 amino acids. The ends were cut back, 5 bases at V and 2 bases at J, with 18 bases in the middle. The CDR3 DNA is TGTGCCAGCAGCCATCCCCGCGGACGGGGGAACTATGGCTACACCTTC. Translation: CASSHPRGRGNYGYTF.

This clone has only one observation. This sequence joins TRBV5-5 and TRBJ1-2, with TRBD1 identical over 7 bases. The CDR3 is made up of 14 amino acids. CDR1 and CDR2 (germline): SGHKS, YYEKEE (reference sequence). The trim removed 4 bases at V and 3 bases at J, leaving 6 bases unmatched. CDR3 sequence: CASSLGDRDYGYTF. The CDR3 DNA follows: TGTGCCAGCAGCCTGGGGGACAGAGACTATGGCTACACCTTC.

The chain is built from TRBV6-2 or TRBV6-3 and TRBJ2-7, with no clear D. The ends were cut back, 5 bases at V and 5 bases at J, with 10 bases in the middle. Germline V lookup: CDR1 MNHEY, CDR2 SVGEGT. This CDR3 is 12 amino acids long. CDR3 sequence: CASSRLADEQYF. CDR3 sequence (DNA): TGTGCCAGCAGTCGCCTGGCGGACGAGCAGTACTTC.

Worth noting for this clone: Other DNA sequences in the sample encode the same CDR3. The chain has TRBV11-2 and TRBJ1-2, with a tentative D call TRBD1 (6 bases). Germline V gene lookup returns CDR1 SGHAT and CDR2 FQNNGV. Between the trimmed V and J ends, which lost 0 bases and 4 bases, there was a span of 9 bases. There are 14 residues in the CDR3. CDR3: CASSLDRGGYGYTF. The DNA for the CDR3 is TGTGCCAGCAGCTTAGATCGAGGGGGCTATGGCTACACCTTC.

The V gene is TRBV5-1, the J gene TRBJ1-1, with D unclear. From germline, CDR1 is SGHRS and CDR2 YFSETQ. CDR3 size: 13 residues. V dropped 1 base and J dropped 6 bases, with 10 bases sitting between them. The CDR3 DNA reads TGCGCCAGCAGCTTGCACTGGTTGGCTGAAGCTTTCTTT. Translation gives CASSLHWLAEAFF.

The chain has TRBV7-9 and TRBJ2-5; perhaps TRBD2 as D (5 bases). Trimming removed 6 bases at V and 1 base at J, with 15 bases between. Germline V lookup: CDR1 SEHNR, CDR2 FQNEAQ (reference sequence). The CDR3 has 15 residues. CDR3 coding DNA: TGTGCCAGCAGTCTTGGGCGGGTTCGCCAAGAGACCCAGTACTTC. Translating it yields CASSLGRVRQETQYF.

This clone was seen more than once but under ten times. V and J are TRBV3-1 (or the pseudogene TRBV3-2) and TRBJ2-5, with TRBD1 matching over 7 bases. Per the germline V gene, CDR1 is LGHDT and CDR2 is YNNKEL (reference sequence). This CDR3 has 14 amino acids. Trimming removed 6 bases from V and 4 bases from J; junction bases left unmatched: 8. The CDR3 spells CASSPTGLGETQYF. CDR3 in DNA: TGTGCCAGCAGTCCGACAGGGTTAGGAGAGACCCAGTACTTC.